This T cell receptor beta chain emerged from a study of T cells expressing NK-cell markers. Germline-derived CDR1 and CDR2 are SQVTM and ANQGSEA. The CDR3 sequence is 16 residues long. TCRdb reprocessed the 5' RACE reads; each CDR3 protein has one entry and no DNA is given. Recorded here are some 600,000 distinct CDR3 sequences; the top ten clones represent around 4%. J is TRBJ2-3 and V is TRBV29-1; with no DNA, the TCRdb D assignment of TRBD2 cannot be verified. The clonotype originates from a man between 18 and 35 years old in good health. The material sequenced was blood T cells: a sorted CD56 or NKG2C T cell subset, CD4+ or CD8+ T cells, or bulk PBMC T cells (not recorded which). This chain's CDR3 is CSGRGLAGVGTDTQYF.